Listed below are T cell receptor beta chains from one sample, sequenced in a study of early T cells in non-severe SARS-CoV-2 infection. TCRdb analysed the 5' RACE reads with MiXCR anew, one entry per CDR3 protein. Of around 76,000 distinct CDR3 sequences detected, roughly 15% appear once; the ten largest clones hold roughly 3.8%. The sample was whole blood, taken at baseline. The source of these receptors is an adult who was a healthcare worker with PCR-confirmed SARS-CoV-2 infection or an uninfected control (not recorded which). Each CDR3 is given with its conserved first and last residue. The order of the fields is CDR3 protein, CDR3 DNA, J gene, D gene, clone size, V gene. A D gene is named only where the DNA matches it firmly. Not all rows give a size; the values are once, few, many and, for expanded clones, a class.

CASSSNRGGGELFF	TGTGCCAGCAGTTCCAACAGGGGAGGAGGAGAACTGTTTTTT	TRBJ1-4	TRBD1	-	TRBV12-3/TRBV12-4
CASSELGAEKLFF	TGTGCCAGCAGTGAATTGGGAGCAGAAAAACTGTTTTTT	TRBJ1-4	-	-	TRBV25-1
CATAKDRVTYEQYF	TGTGCCACGGCCAAGGACAGGGTGACCTACGAGCAGTACTTC	TRBJ2-7	TRBD1	-	TRBV27
CASSFQTGGWNEQFF	TGTGCCAGCAGCTTCCAAACAGGGGGCTGGAATGAGCAGTTCTTC	TRBJ2-1	TRBD1	many	TRBV7-9
CATSDTGQGVIQPQHF	TGTGCCACCAGTGACACGGGACAGGGGGTCATTCAGCCCCAGCATTTT	TRBJ1-5	TRBD1	-	TRBV24-1
CASSLGQDPNTGELFF	TGTGCCAGCAGTTTGGGACAGGACCCAAACACCGGGGAGCTGTTTTTT	TRBJ2-2	TRBD1	-	TRBV28
CASSPFPDGTDTQYF	TGTGCCAGCAGTCCATTCCCCGACGGCACAGATACGCAGTATTTT	TRBJ2-3	-	-	TRBV6-5
CSASGATPGTSGSETQYF	TGCAGTGCTAGTGGTGCCACTCCCGGGACTAGCGGGAGTGAGACCCAGTACTTC	TRBJ2-5	TRBD2	few	TRBV20-1
CASATAGGGETQYF	TGTGCCTCCGCCACTGCGGGAGGGGGAGAGACCCAGTACTTC	TRBJ2-5	TRBD2	many	TRBV12-3/TRBV12-4
CSAGLAGGPGEQFF	TGCAGTGCTGGGCTAGCGGGAGGGCCCGGTGAGCAGTTCTTC	TRBJ2-1	TRBD2	many	TRBV20-1
CASSLAPAVYGYTF	TGTGCCAGCAGTTTGGCCCCCGCAGTATATGGCTACACCTTC	TRBJ1-2	-	few	TRBV28
CASSLLDYEQYF	TGTGCCAGCAGCTTACTGGACTACGAGCAGTACTTC	TRBJ2-7	-	few	TRBV7-2
CASSSGTSTYNEQFF	TGTGCCAGCAGCTCCGGGACTAGCACCTACAATGAGCAGTTCTTC	TRBJ2-1	TRBD2	many	TRBV28
CASSLKTSPQDEQFF	TGTGCCAGCAGCTTAAAAACTAGCCCCCAGGATGAGCAGTTCTTC	TRBJ2-1	-	many	TRBV7-3